The rows below give T cell receptor beta chains drawn from one sample of a study of blood T cell repertoires in COVID-19. Assay used: immunoSEQ multiplex PCR; TCRdb lists only in-frame clones, some missing. This table holds about 250,000 clones, around 88% found once. Sequenced sample: peripheral blood. The receptors stem from a man at least 80 years old with acute or convalescent COVID-19. CDR3s include the opening cysteine and the closing phenylalanine or tryptophan. D genes are given only for firm matches. The listing skips clone size in some rows; elsewhere it reads once, few, many or a size class.

cdr3_length	v_call	d_call	j_call	clone_size	cdr3_nt	cdr3_aa
16	TRBV28	TRBD1	TRBJ2-6	-	TGTGCCAGCAGGATACAGGGGGCGCTCGGGGCCAACGTCCTGACTTTC	CASRIQGALGANVLTF
16	TRBV27	TRBD2	TRBJ2-1	-	TGTGCCAGCAGGCTAGCGGGAGACGTATCCTACAATGAGCAGTTCTTC	CASRLAGDVSYNEQFF
12	TRBV5-6	-	TRBJ1-1	-	TGTGCCAGCAGCTTGGCGGGGGGGAAAGCTTTCTTT	CASSLAGGKAFF
20	TRBV5-1	TRBD2	TRBJ2-3	-	TGCGCCAGCAGCTTGGAGGGACGGGGATTTAGCGGGGGGGCCTCAGATACGCAGTATTTT	CASSLEGRGFSGGASDTQYF
15	TRBV7-9	TRBD1	TRBJ2-7	-	TGTGCCAGCAGCCCGAGGGACAGGGAGGGCTACGAGCAGTACTTC	CASSPRDREGYEQYF
17	TRBV18	TRBD1	TRBJ2-5	-	TGTGCCAGCTCACCATTCGCCACGGACAGGGTGAGGGAGACCCAGTACTTC	CASSPFATDRVRETQYF
15	TRBV28	TRBD2	TRBJ2-1	-	TGTGCCAGCAGCTCCGGGGGGGCCGCCTACAATGAGCAGTTCTTC	CASSSGGAAYNEQFF
15	TRBV29-1	TRBD1	TRBJ1-2	-	TGCAGCGTTGGCTTAGGACAGGGTCTTAACTATGGCTACACCTTC	CSVGLGQGLNYGYTF
17	TRBV27	TRBD2	TRBJ2-2	-	TGTGCCAGCAGTTTATCGTCGGGGGGGGCGAACACCGGGGAGCTGTTTTTT	CASSLSSGGANTGELFF
13	TRBV20-1	TRBD2	TRBJ2-5	once	TGCAGTGCTAGTACTAGCGGGGTAGAGACCCAGTACTTC	CSASTSGVETQYF
15	TRBV27	TRBD1	TRBJ2-7	-	TGTGCCAGCAGCACCGGGACAGGGGCTTCCTACGAGCAGTACTTC	CASSTGTGASYEQYF
15	TRBV4-1	TRBD2	TRBJ2-5	-	TGCGCCAGCAGCCAACCGGGACTAGTAAAAGAGACCCAGTACTTC	CASSQPGLVKETQYF
14	TRBV6-5	TRBD1	TRBJ2-2	-	TGTGCCAGCAGAAGAGACAGGGTAACCGGGGAGCTGTTTTTT	CASRRDRVTGELFF
13	TRBV4-2	-	TRBJ2-7	-	TGTGCCAGCAGCCGGGACTGGGTCGAGGAGCAGTACTTC	CASSRDWVEEQYF
14	TRBV9	-	TRBJ2-3	-	TGTGCCAGCAGCGGCCCATCCGGGGCAGATACGCAGTATTTT	CASSGPSGADTQYF
12	TRBV6-5	-	TRBJ1-2	-	TGTGCCAGCAGTTCCCAGACAGGTGGCTACACCTTC	CASSSQTGGYTF
16	TRBV6-1	TRBD1	TRBJ2-5	-	TGTGCCAGCAGTGGGCGGGACAGGGGGCTGCGGGAGACCCAGTACTTC	CASSGRDRGLRETQYF
13	TRBV7-9	-	TRBJ2-3	-	TGTGCCAGCAGCCCGTCGACTGGGAGAACGCAGTATTTT	CASSPSTGRTQYF
13	TRBV5-4	TRBD1	TRBJ1-1	-	TGTGCCAGCAGCTCACAGGGGGGAACTGAAGCTTTCTTT	CASSSQGGTEAFF
13	TRBV24-1	-	TRBJ2-7	few	TGTGCCACCGCCCGAGGGGGCTCCTACGAGCAGTACTTC	CATARGGSYEQYF